This T cell receptor (beta chain) was identified during a study of blood T cells in healthy people across ages. Study-level findings and limits: Investigators viewed diversity estimates from one million T cells as underestimates, the study reported. Getting older went along with TCR beta diversity per million T cells dropping roughly linearly.

The germline V gene has CDR1 SGDLS and CDR2 YYNGEE. Trimming stripped 1 base from V and 4 bases from J, with 15 bases between. This CDR3 has 15 amino acids. This clonotype was observed a handful of times. No antigen is known for it. Investigators took ten milliliters of peripheral blood from every donor. Combining a sample-barcoded 5' primer with a J-beta primer mix, a second PCR ran for about 7 to 12 cycles. Sequencing of every sample gave 2.5 million or more CDR3-containing paired-end reads. TCRdb passed the 5' RACE reads through MiXCR, listing each CDR3 protein once. The sample carries 1.6 million or so distinct CDR3 sequences, roughly 32% recorded once.

This receptor was identified in a woman in her 30s in good health. The sample was blood. This chain joins TRBV9 and TRBJ2-7, with D hard to call. In DNA form, the CDR3 reads TGTGCCAGCAGCGTACATGACGCCTTAGGGTACGAGCAGTACTTC. Protein product: CASSVHDALGYEQYF.